This TCR beta chain was obtained from a study of control samples from healthy donors and cancer patients. This table comes from immunoSEQ multiplex PCR, and its TCRdb copy is limited to in-frame clones, with some not included. Of some 250,000 clones in the sample, around 79% are singletons; the top ten hold roughly 13%. The length of the CDR3 is 14 residues. Germline CDR1 SGHDN, CDR2 FVKESK. V lost 5 bases, J lost 1 base, and 11 bases lay in between. The rearrangement joins TRBV14 to TRBJ1-1; a weak D match, TRBD1 (5 bases). The TCR was taken from a woman aged 55-70 years with lung cancer. The sequenced sample was PBMCs. The CDR3 region is CASSKLRGNTEAFF. The DNA for the CDR3 is TGTGCCAGCAGCAAATTAAGGGGGAACACTGAAGCTTTCTTT.